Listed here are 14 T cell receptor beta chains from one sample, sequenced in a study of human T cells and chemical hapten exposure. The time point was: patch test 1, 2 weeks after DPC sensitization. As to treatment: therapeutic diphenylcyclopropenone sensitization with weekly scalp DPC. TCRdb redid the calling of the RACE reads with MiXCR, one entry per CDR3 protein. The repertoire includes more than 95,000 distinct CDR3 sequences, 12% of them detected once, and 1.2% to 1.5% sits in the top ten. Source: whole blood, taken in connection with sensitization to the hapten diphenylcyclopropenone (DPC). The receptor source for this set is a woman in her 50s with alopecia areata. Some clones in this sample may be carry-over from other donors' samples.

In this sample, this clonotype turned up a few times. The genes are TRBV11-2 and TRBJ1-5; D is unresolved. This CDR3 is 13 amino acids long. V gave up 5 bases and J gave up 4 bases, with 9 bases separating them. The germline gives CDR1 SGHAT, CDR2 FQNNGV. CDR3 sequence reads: CASSPIENQPQHF. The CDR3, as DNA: TGTGCCAGCAGCCCCATCGAGAATCAGCCCCAGCATTTT.

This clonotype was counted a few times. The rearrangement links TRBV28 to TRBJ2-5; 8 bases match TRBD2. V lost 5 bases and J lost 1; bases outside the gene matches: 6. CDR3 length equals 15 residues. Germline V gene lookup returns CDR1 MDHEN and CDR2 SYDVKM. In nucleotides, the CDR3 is TGTGCCAGCAGTCGTTCGGGAGGGGTCCAAGAGACCCAGTACTTC. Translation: CASSRSGGVQETQYF.

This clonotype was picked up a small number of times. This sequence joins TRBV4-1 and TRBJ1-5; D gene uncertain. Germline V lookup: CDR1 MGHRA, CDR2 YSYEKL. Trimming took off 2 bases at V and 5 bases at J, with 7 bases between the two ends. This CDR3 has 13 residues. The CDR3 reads CASSQLIDQPQHF. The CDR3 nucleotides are TGCGCCAGCAGCCAACTCATAGATCAGCCCCAGCATTTT.

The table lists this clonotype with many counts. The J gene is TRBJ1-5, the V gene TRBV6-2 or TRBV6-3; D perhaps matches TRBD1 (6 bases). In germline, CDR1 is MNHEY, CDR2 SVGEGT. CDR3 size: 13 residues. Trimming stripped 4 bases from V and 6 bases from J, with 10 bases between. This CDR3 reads CASSFGGPQPQHF. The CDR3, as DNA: TGTGCCAGCAGTTTTGGGGGGCCTCAGCCCCAGCATTTT.

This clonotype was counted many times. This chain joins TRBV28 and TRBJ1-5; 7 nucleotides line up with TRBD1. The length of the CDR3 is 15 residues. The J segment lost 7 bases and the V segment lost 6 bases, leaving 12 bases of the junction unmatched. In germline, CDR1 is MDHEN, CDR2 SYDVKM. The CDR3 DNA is TGTGCCAGCAGCGGTGGACTACAGGGGATCCAGCCCCAGCATTTT. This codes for CASSGGLQGIQPQHF. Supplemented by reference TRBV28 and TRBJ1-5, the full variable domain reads DVKVTQSSRYLVKRTGEKVFLECVQDMDHENMFWYRQDPGLGLRLIYFSYDVKMKEKGDIPEGYSVSREKKERFSLILESASTNQTSMYLCASSGGLQGIQPQHFGDGTRLSIL.

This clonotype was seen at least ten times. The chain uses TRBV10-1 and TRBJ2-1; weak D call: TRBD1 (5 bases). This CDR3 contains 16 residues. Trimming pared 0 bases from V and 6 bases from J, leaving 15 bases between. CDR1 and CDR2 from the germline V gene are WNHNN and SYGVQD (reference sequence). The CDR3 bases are TGCGCCAGCAGTGAGTCGACAGCCTCCGGGTCCAATGAGCAGTTCTTC. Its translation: CASSESTASGSNEQFF.

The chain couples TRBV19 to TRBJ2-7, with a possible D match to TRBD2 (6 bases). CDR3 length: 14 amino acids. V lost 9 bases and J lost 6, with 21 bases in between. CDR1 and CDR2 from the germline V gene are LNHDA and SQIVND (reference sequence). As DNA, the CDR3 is TGTGCCAGCGCTCCGGGAGCTCCGAGCCTCGAGCAGTACTTC. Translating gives CASAPGAPSLEQYF.

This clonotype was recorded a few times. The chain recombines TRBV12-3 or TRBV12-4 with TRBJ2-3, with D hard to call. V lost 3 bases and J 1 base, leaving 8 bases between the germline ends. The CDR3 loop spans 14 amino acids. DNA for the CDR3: TGTGCCAGCAGTTTTGGAGTGGGCACAGATACGCAGTATTTT. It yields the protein CASSFGVGTDTQYF.

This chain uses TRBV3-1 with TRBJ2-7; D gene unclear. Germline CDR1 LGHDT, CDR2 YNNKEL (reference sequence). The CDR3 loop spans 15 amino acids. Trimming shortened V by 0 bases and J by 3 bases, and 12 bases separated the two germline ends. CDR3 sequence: CASSQDGYGSYEQYF. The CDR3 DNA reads TGTGCCAGCAGCCAAGATGGGTATGGCAGCTACGAGCAGTACTTC.

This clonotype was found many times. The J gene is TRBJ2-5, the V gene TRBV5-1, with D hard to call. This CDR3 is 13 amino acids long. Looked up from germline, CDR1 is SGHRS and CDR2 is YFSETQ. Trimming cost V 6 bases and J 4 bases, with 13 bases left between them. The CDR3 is CASNPTDAETQYF. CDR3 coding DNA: TGCGCCAGCAATCCGACCGACGCAGAGACCCAGTACTTC. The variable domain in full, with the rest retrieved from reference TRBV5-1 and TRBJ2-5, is KAGVTQTPRYLIKTRGQQVTLSCSPISGHRSVSWYQQTPGQGLQFLFEYFSETQRNKGNFPGRFSGRQFSNSRSEMNVSTLELGDSALYLCASNPTDAETQYFGPGTRLLVL.

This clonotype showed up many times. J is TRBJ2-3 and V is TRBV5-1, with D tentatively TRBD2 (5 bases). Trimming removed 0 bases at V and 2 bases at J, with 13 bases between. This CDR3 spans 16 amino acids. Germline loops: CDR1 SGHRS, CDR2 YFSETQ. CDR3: CASSLVSLANTDTQYF. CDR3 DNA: TGCGCCAGCAGCTTGGTTTCTCTAGCCAACACAGATACGCAGTATTTT.

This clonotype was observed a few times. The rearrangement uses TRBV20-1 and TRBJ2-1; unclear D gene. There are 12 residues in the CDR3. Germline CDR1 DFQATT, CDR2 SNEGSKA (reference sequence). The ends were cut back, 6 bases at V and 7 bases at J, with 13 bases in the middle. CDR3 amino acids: CSAGSVGNEQFF. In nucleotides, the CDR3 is TGCAGTGCCGGAAGCGTCGGGAATGAGCAGTTCTTC.

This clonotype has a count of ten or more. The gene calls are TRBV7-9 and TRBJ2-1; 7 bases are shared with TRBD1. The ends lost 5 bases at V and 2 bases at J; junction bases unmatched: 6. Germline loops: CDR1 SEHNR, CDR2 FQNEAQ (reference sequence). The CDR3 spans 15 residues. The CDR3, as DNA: TGTGCCAGCAGCCGACAGGGAAATACCTACAATGAGCAGTTCTTC. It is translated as CASSRQGNTYNEQFF.

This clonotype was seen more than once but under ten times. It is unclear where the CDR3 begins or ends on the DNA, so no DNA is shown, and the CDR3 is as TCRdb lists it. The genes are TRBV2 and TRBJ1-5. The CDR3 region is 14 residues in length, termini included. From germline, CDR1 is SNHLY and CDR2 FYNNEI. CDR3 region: CASTSTLGNQPQHF.